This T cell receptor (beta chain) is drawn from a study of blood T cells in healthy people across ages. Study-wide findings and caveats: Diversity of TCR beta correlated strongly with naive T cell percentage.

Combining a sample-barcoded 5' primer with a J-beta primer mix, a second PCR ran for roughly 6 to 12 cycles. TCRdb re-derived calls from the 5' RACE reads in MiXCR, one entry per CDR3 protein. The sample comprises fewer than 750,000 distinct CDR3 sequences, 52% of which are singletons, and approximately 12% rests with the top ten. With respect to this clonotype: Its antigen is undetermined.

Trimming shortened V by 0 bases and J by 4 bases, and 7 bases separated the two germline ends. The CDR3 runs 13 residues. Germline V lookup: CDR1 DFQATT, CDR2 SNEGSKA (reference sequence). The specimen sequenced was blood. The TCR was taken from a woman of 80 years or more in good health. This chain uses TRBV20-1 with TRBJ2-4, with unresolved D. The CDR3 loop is CSAREVGKNIQYF. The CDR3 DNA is TGCAGTGCTAGAGAGGTGGGGAAAAACATTCAGTACTTC.